The rows below give T cell receptor beta chains drawn from one sample of a study of cytomegalovirus exposure and HLA in healthy donors. Produced via immunoSEQ multiplex PCR; TCRdb's table is partial and in-frame only. The profile shows some 65,000 clones, almost 80% of them singletons. Sample: PBMCs. Receptors originate from a girl aged 5-17 years in good health and CMV-seropositive. CDR3s leave out the opening cysteine and the closing phenylalanine or tryptophan. A D gene is named only where the DNA matches it firmly.

D gene	V gene	J gene	CDR3 protein
TRBD1	TRBV6-5	TRBJ2-5	ASSPDREETQY
NA	TRBV6-5	TRBJ1-1	ASSYSYGVNTEAF
NA	TRBV7-2	TRBJ2-1	ASSWGAYNEQF
NA	TRBV10-3	TRBJ1-5	AISEYLAAGNQPQH
TRBD1	TRBV6-5	TRBJ2-7	ASKKGTEPYEQY
TRBD1	TRBV6-5	TRBJ1-6	ATTGNNSPLH
TRBD2	TRBV6-1	TRBJ2-5	ASSEISSGTETQY
TRBD2	TRBV28	TRBJ2-5	ASSPLAMETQY
TRBD2	TRBV5-1	TRBJ2-1	ASSRTSGRSSNEQF
TRBD1	TRBV11-3	TRBJ2-5	ASSLGGTGKTQY
TRBD2	TRBV15	TRBJ2-3	ATSRTSGTDTQY
NA	TRBV7-9	TRBJ2-2	ASSPPAGELF
NA	TRBV30	TRBJ2-7	AWSQIGGGEQY
TRBD2	TRBV4-1	TRBJ2-7	ASSQVQSGVYEQY
NA	TRBV18	TRBJ1-3	ASSPPYGNTIY
TRBD2	TRBV4-1	TRBJ2-7	ASSQDSAGGEYEQY
TRBD2	TRBV5-4	TRBJ2-7	ASSMGGGRGSYEQY
TRBD1	TRBV7-6	TRBJ1-6	ASSLQGDYNSPLH
NA	TRBV9	TRBJ1-2	ASSAEVANYGYT
NA	TRBV10-1	TRBJ2-7	ASSESDNLNEQY
TRBD1	TRBV6-5	TRBJ1-6	ASSGQGNSPLH
NA	TRBV25-1	TRBJ2-7	ASSAQFYEQY
TRBD1	TRBV4-3	TRBJ2-7	ASADRDRGHEQY
NA	TRBV11-3	TRBJ1-3	ASSLGGENTIY
TRBD2	TRBV6-6	TRBJ2-7	ASSRTSGYEQY
TRBD1	TRBV4-1	TRBJ2-1	ASSQDSGTVTNEQF
TRBD1	TRBV2	TRBJ1-3	ASTKQGAGNTIY
NA	TRBV5-6	TRBJ2-5	ASSRDGGSETQY
NA	TRBV30	TRBJ1-3	AWAGGNGNTIY
TRBD1	TRBV29-1	TRBJ1-2	SVHGQANYGYT
NA	TRBV6-1	TRBJ2-7	ASKSGPSYEQY
TRBD1	TRBV28	TRBJ2-3	ASERGGRSDTQY
NA	TRBV6-6	TRBJ1-4	ASSGEANEKLF
TRBD1	TRBV23-1	TRBJ2-7	ASSQSGQGGHEQY
NA	TRBV27	TRBJ2-7	ASSFSGVYEQY
TRBD1	TRBV29-1	TRBJ1-1	SVRTGMNTEAF
TRBD1	TRBV11-2	TRBJ1-2	ASSPGQFLNYGYT
TRBD1	TRBV2	TRBJ1-6	ARGHSPLH